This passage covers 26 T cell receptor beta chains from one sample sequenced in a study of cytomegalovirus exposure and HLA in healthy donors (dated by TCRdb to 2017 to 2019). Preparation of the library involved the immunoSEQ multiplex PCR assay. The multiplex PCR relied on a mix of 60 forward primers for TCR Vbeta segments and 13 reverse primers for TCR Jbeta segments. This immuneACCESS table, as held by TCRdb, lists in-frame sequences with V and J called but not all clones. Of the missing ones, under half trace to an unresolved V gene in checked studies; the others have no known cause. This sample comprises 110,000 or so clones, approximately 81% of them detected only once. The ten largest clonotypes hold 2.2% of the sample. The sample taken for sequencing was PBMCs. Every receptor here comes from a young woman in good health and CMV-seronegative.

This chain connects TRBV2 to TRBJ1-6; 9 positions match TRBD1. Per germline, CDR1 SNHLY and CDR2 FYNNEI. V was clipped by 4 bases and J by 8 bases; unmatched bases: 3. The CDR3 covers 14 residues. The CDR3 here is CASSGWTGDSPLHF. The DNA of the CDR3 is TGTGCCAGCAGTGGGTGGACAGGGGATTCACCCCTCCACTTT.

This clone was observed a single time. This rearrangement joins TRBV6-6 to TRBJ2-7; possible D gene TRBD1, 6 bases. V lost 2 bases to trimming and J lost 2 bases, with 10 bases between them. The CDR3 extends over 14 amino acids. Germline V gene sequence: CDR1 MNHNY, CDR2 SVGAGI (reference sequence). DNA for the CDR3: TGTGCCAGCAGTTACGGACAGAGGACCTACGAGCAGTACTTC. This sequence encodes CASSYGQRTYEQYF.

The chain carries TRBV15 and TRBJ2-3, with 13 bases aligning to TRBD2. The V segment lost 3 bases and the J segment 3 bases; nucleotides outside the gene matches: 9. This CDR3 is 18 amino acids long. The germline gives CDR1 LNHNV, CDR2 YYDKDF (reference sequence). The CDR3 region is CATSRNFGTSGNTDTQYF. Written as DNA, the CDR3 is TGTGCCACCAGCAGGAACTTTGGGACTAGCGGGAATACAGATACGCAGTATTTT.

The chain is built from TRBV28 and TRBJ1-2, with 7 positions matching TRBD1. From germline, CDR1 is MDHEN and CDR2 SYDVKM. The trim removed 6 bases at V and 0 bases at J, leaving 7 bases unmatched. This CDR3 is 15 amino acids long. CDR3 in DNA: TGTGCCAGCAGCTCAGGACAGGTAGCTAACTATGGCTACACCTTC. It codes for CASSSGQVANYGYTF.

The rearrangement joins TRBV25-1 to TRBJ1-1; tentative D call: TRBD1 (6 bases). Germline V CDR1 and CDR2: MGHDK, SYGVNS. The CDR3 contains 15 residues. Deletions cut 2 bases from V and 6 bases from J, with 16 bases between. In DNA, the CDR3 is TGTGCCAGCAGTGAACCGGGGACAAGGCGGGCTGAAGCTTTCTTT. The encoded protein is CASSEPGTRRAEAFF.

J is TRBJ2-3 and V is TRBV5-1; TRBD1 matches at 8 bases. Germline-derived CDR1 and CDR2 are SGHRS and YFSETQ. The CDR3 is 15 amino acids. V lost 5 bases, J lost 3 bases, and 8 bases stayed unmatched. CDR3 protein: CASSPGGLGTDTQYF. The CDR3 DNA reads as TGCGCCAGCAGTCCAGGGGGCTTAGGAACAGATACGCAGTATTTT.

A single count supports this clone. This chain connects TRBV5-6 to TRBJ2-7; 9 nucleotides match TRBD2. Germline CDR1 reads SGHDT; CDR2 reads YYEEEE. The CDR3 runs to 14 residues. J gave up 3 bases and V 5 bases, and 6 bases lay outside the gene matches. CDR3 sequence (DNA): TGTGCCAGCAGGACTAGCGGCCACCTCTACGAGCAGTACTTC. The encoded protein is CASRTSGHLYEQYF. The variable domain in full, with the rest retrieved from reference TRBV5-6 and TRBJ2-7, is DAGVTQSPTHLIKTRGQQVTLRCSPKSGHDTVSWYQQALGQGPQFIFQYYEEEERQRGNFPDRFSGHQFPNYSSELNVNALLLGDSALYLCASRTSGHLYEQYFGPGTRLTVT.

The CDR3 DNA reads TGCGCCAGCAGCTTGACAGGGTCGACCGGGGAGCTGTTTTTT. Residues: CASSLTGSTGELFF. The chain uses TRBV5-1 and TRBJ2-2, with D tentatively TRBD1 (6 bases). The CDR3 contains 14 residues. V dropped 1 base and J dropped 5 bases, with 9 bases sitting between them. Germline assignment: CDR1 SGHRS and CDR2 YFSETQ.

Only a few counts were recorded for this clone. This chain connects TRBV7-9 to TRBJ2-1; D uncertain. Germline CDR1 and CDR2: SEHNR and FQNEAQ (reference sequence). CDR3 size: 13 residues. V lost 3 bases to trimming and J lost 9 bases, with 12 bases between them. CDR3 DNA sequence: TGTGCCAGCAGCTTTGAGGCTAGATCTGAGCAGTTCTTC. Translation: CASSFEARSEQFF.

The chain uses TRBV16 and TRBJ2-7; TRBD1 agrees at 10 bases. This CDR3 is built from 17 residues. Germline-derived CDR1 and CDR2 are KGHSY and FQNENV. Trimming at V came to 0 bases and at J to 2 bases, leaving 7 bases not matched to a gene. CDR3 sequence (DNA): TGTGCCAGCAGCCAATCGCCGGGACAGGGGTTAGCCTACGAGCAGTACTTC. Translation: CASSQSPGQGLAYEQYF.

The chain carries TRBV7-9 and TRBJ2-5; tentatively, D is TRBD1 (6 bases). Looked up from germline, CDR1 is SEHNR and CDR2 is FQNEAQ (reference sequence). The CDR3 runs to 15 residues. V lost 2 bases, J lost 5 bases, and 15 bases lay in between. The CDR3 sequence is CASSLYFGQGETQYF. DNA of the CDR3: TGTGCCAGCAGCTTATATTTCGGGCAGGGGGAGACCCAGTACTTC.

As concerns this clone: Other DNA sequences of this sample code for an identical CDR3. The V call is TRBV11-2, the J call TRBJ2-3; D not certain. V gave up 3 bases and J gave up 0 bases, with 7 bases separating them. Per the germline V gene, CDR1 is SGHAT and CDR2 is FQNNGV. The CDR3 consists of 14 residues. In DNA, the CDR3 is TGTGCCAGCAGCTTTTTGACTAGCACAGATACGCAGTATTTT. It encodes CASSFLTSTDTQYF.

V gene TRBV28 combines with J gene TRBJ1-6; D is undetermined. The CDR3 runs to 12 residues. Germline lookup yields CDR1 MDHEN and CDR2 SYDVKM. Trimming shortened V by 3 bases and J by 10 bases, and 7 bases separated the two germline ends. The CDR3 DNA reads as TGTGCCAGCAGTTTTCCGTCCTCACCCCTCCACTTT. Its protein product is CASSFPSSPLHF.

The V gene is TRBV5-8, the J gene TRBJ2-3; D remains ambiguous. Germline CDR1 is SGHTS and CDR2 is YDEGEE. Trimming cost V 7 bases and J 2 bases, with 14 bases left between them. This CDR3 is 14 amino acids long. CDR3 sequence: CASAPRRNTDTQYF. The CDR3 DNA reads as TGTGCCAGCGCGCCAAGGCGGAACACAGATACGCAGTATTTT.

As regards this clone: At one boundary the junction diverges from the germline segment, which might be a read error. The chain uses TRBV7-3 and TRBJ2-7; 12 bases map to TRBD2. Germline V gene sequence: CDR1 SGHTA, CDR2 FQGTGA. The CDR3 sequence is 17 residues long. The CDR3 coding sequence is TGTTCCAGCCGGCCGCTAGCGGGAGGGCCTGTAGCCTACGAGCAGTACTTC. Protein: CSSRPLAGGPVAYEQYF.

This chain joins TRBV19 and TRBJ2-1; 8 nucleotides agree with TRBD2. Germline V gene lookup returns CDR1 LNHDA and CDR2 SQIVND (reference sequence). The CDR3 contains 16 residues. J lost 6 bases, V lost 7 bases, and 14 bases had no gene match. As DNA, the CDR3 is TGTGCCAGTACCCTTGGAAGTGGCCTAGCGGGCAATGAGCAGTTCTTC. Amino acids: CASTLGSGLAGNEQFF.

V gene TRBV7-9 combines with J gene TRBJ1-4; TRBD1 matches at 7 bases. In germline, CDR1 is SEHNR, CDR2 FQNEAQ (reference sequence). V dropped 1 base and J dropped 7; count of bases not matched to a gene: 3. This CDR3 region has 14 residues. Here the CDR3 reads CASSLGGGSEKLFF. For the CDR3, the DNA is TGTGCCAGCAGCTTAGGAGGGGGCTCTGAAAAACTGTTTTTT.

The CDR3 DNA is TGTGCCAGCAGCTTGGACAGGGCCTACACAGATACGCAGTATTTT. It specifies CASSLDRAYTDTQYF. The rearrangement joins TRBV5-6 to TRBJ2-3; possibly TRBD1 for D (6 bases). This CDR3 contains 15 residues. Trimming removed 0 bases from V and 2 bases from J, with 10 bases in between. The germline V gene has CDR1 SGHDT and CDR2 YYEEEE. The full variable domain, rest sourced from reference TRBV5-6 and TRBJ2-3, is DAGVTQSPTHLIKTRGQQVTLRCSPKSGHDTVSWYQQALGQGPQFIFQYYEEEERQRGNFPDRFSGHQFPNYSSELNVNALLLGDSALYLCASSLDRAYTDTQYFGPGTRLTVL.

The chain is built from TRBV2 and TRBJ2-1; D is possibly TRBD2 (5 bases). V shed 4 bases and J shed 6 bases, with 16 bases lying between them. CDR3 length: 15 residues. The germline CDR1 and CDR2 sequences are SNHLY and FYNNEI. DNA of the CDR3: TGTGCCAGCAGTGTGCCGGGATCAATCTCCAATGAGCAGTTCTTC. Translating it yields CASSVPGSISNEQFF.

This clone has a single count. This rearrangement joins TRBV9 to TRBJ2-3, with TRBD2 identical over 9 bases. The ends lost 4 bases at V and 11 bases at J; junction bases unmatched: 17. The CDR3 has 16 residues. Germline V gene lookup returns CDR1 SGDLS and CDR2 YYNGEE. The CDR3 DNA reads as TGTGCCAGCAGCCCCACAGTTCGGGCTAGCGGGGTGGAGCAGTATTTT. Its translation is CASSPTVRASGVEQYF.

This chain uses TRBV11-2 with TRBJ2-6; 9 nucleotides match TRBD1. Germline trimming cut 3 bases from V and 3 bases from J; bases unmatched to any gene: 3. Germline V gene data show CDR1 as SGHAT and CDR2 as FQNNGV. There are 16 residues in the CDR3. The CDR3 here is CASSLGQGYGANVLTF. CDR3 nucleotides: TGTGCCAGCAGCTTGGGACAGGGTTATGGGGCCAACGTCCTGACTTTC.

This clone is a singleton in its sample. The CDR3 coding sequence is TGTGCCAGCAGTTTAACAGGTGAAAAACTGTTTTTT. Residues: CASSLTGEKLFF. The J gene is TRBJ1-4, the V gene TRBV28, with D perhaps matching TRBD1 (5 bases). V was pared by 2 bases and J by 7 bases, with 5 bases between. This CDR3 has 12 residues. Germline values: CDR1 MDHEN, CDR2 SYDVKM.

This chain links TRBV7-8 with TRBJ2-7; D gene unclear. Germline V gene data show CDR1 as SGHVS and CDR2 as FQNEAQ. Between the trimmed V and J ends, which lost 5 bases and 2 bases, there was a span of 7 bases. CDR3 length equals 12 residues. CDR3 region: CASSARTYEQYF. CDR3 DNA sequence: TGTGCCAGCAGCGCCAGGACCTACGAGCAGTACTTC.

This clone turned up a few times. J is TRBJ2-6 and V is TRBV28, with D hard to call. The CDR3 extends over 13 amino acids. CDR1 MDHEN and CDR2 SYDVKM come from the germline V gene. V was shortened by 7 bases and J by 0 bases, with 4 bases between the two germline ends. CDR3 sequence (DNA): TGTGCCAGCACCTCCTCTGGGGCCAACGTCCTGACTTTC. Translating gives CASTSSGANVLTF.

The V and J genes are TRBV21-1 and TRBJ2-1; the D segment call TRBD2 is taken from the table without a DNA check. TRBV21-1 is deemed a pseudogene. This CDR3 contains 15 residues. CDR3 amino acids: CASRLTSGRRNEQFF. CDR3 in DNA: TGTGCCAGCAGGCTGACTAGCGGGAGAAGGAATGAGCAGTTCTTC.

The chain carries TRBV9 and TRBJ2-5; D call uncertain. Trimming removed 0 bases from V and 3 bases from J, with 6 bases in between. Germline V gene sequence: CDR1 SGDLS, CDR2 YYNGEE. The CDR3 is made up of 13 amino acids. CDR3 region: CASSVGLEETQYF. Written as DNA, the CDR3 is TGTGCCAGCAGCGTAGGTCTAGAAGAGACCCAGTACTTC. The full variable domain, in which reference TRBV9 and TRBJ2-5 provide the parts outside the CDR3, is DSGVTQTPKHLITATGQRVTLRCSPRSGDLSVYWYQQSLDQGLQFLIQYYNGEERAKGNILERFSAQQFPDLHSELNLSSLELGDSALYFCASSVGLEETQYFGPGTRLLVL.